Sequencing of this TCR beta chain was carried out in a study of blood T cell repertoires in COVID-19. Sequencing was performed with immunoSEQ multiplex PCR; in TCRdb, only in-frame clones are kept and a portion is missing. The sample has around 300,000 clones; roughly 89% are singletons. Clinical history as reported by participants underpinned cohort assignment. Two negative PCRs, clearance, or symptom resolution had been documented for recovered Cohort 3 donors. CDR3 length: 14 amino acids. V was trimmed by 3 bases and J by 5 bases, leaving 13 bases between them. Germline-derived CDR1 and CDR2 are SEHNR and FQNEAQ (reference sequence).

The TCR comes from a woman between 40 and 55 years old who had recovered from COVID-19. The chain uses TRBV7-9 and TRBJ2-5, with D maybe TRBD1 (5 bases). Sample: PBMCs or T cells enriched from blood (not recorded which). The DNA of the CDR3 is TGTGCCAGCAGCTTCTCCGGCAGGGTGGAGACCCAGTACTTC. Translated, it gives CASSFSGRVETQYF.